What follows are 27 T cell receptor beta chains derived from one specimen sequenced in a study of beta chain features in type 1 diabetes. Regarding the study as a whole: TCRB CDR3s from Type 1 diabetes patients were moderately but significantly shorter in all four CD4+ subsets.

The antigens these receptors bind are not known. Reverse transcription of all isolated RNA meant that expressed TCRB transcripts were sequenced. TCRdb keeps only in-frame clones here, not all; method: immunoSEQ multiplex PCR. Here the sample spans hundreds of thousands of clones, approximately 15% being singletons. Sequencing was carried out using naive CD4+ T cells from blood. These receptors originate from a man between 18 and 35 years old with type 1 diabetes.

The chain links TRBV28 to TRBJ2-1; 7 bases match TRBD1. This CDR3 has 14 residues. The V gene's germline CDR1 is MDHEN and CDR2 SYDVKM. The J segment lost 10 bases and the V segment lost 7 bases, leaving 13 bases of the junction unmatched. CDR3 sequence reads: CASKRGTERYEQFF. Written as DNA, the CDR3 is TGTGCCAGCAAAAGAGGGACAGAGCGTTACGAGCAGTTCTTC.

The chain links TRBV7-2 to TRBJ1-1; D is perhaps TRBD1 (5 bases). CDR1 and CDR2 from the germline V gene are SGHTA and FQGNSA. Trimming stripped 4 bases from V and 2 bases from J, with 14 bases between. The CDR3 runs 15 residues. The CDR3 bases are TGTGCCAGCAGCTCAGTATCCACAGGCAACACTGAAGCTTTCTTT. As protein: CASSSVSTGNTEAFF. Full variable domain (rest looked up from reference TRBV7-2 and TRBJ1-1): GAGVSQSPSNKVTEKGKDVELRCDPISGHTALYWYRQSLGQGLEFLIYFQGNSAPDKSGLPSDRFSAERTGGSVSTLTIQRTQQEDSAVYLCASSSVSTGNTEAFFGQGTRLTVV.

This clone occurred a few times. The chain uses TRBV28 and TRBJ2-1; maybe TRBD1 (5 bases). CDR3 length: 13 residues. V shed 4 bases and J shed 3 bases, with 7 bases lying between them. Germline V lookup: CDR1 MDHEN, CDR2 SYDVKM. The CDR3 region is CASSSQGYNEQFF. CDR3 coding DNA: TGTGCCAGCAGTTCGCAGGGCTACAATGAGCAGTTCTTC.

CDR3 sequence: CATSRVDRDAGELFF. The CDR3, as DNA: TGTGCCACCAGCAGAGTGGACAGGGACGCCGGGGAGCTGTTTTTT. The genes are TRBV15 and TRBJ2-2, with 8 bases that match TRBD1. Germline lookup yields CDR1 LNHNV and CDR2 YYDKDF (reference sequence). This CDR3 is 15 amino acids long. V trimming: 1 base; J trimming: 6 bases; junction bases outside the gene matches: 4.

This clone was recorded a few times. The chain is built from TRBV27 and TRBJ2-5; 11 nucleotides align to TRBD1. This CDR3 is built from 14 residues. The junction had 5 bases not matched to a gene; V was cut back by 5 bases and J by 6 bases. Looked up from germline, CDR1 is MNHEY and CDR2 is SMNVEV (reference sequence). The CDR3 spells CASSRDRGVKTQYF. CDR3 DNA sequence: TGTGCCAGCAGTCGGGACAGGGGGGTGAAGACCCAGTACTTC.

This clone was seen more than once but under ten times. The J gene is TRBJ1-1, the V gene TRBV10-3, with a tentative D call TRBD1 (5 bases). Germline values: CDR1 ENHRY, CDR2 SYGVKD. The CDR3 is made up of 14 amino acids. With 7 bases removed from V and 2 bases from J, the gap between germline ends came to 14 bases. This CDR3 reads CAIKAAGSNTEAFF. In nucleotides, the CDR3 is TGTGCCATCAAGGCTGCAGGGTCTAACACTGAAGCTTTCTTT.

This clone was counted a few times. The chain couples TRBV6-5 to TRBJ2-7; 7 nucleotides line up with TRBD1. Germline V gene sequence: CDR1 MNHEY, CDR2 SVGAGI. CDR3 size: 13 residues. The J segment lost 13 bases and the V segment lost 5 bases, leaving 14 bases of the junction unmatched. In DNA, the CDR3 is TGTGCCAGCAGTAGACAGGGCGCGCTCGCCCCATACTTC. Its translation is CASSRQGALAPYF.

This chain links TRBV27 with TRBJ2-7; 8 bases agree with TRBD2. From germline, CDR1 is MNHEY and CDR2 SMNVEV (reference sequence). The CDR3 is 15 residues long. Trimming at V came to 4 bases and at J to 3 bases, leaving 8 bases not matched to a gene. CDR3 protein: CASSSPLAGHYEQYF. CDR3 coding DNA: TGTGCCAGCAGTTCCCCCCTAGCGGGCCACTACGAGCAGTACTTC.

The J gene is TRBJ2-3, the V gene TRBV30; 7 bases agree with TRBD2. Germline V gene lookup returns CDR1 GTSNPN and CDR2 SVGIG (reference sequence). Germline trimming cut 0 bases from V and 4 bases from J; bases unmatched to any gene: 7. The CDR3 sequence is 15 residues long. CDR3 in amino acids: CAWSVLGGRADTQYF. The DNA of the CDR3 is TGTGCCTGGAGTGTACTAGGCGGGAGAGCAGATACGCAGTATTTT.

CDR3 region: CASSPELLRQGRYTF. The CDR3 coding sequence is TGTGCCAGCTCACCAGAACTGCTAAGACAGGGGCGGTACACCTTC. The chain joins TRBV18 to TRBJ1-2; 8 positions match TRBD1. Germline CDR1 and CDR2: KGHSH and LQKENI. The CDR3 has 15 residues. V lost 2 bases to trimming and J lost 11 bases; unmatched junction nucleotides: 13.

This clone has more than one count but fewer than ten. The gene calls are TRBV29-1 and TRBJ1-1, with TRBD1 as a possible D gene (6 bases). The V end was cut by 4 bases, the J end by 7 bases, with 10 bases between. Per germline, CDR1 SQVTM and CDR2 ANQGSEA. The CDR3 loop spans 11 amino acids. CDR3 sequence reads: CSVVGQLEAFF. The CDR3 nucleotides are TGCAGCGTTGTAGGACAGCTTGAAGCTTTCTTT.

This CDR3 reads CASVKPGANVLTF. CDR3 in DNA: TGTGCCAGTGTGAAGCCTGGGGCCAACGTCCTGACTTTC. V usage is TRBV28 and J usage is TRBJ2-6; the D is unclear. The CDR3 sequence is 13 residues long. The germline V gene encodes CDR1 MDHEN and CDR2 SYDVKM. V lost 9 bases and J 2 bases, leaving 8 bases between the germline ends.

This clone has a handful of counts. V gene TRBV27 combines with J gene TRBJ1-5, with a tentative D call TRBD1 (5 bases). Trimming took off 6 bases at V and 3 bases at J, with 12 bases between the two ends. Looked up from germline, CDR1 is MNHEY and CDR2 is SMNVEV (reference sequence). The CDR3 runs to 14 residues. DNA of the CDR3: TGTGCCAGCAGGAAGCTACAGGACAATCAGCCCCAGCATTTT. Translation gives CASRKLQDNQPQHF.

The chain combines TRBV27 with TRBJ2-2; unclear D gene. This CDR3 is built from 13 residues. V was clipped by 5 bases and J by 8 bases, with 12 bases between them. CDR1 is MNHEY and CDR2 is SMNVEV in the germline V gene (reference sequence). The CDR3 nucleotides read TGTGCCAGCAGTCCTTTGAGGTCTGGGGAGCTGTTTTTT. This encodes CASSPLRSGELFF.

The rearrangement uses TRBV19 and TRBJ2-7, with D perhaps matching TRBD2 (5 bases). The V gene's germline CDR1 is LNHDA and CDR2 SQIVND (reference sequence). V lost 3 bases and J 2 bases, leaving 11 bases between the germline ends. This CDR3 is built from 14 residues. The CDR3 DNA reads TGTGCCAGTAGTATCACCCGGAGGCCCTACGAGCAGTACTTC. Translating gives CASSITRRPYEQYF.

The J gene is TRBJ1-1, the V gene TRBV28; 9 bases are a match to TRBD1. V was pared by 10 bases and J by 7 bases, with 10 bases of the junction left unmatched. The germline gives CDR1 MDHEN, CDR2 SYDVKM. CDR3 length: 13 amino acids. The CDR3 DNA follows: TGTGCCACCAGGACAGGGGTGGGCCGTGAAGCTTTCTTT. This codes for CATRTGVGREAFF.

The chain joins TRBV5-4 to TRBJ2-7; TRBD1 agrees at 8 bases. The germline V gene has CDR1 SGHNT and CDR2 YYREEE (reference sequence). The CDR3 covers 15 residues. Trimming removed 5 bases from V and 0 bases from J; junction bases left unmatched: 7. Written as DNA, the CDR3 is TGTGCCAGCAGGGACAGGGCCATGAGCTCCTACGAGCAGTACTTC. This translates into CASRDRAMSSYEQYF.

The chain links TRBV14 to TRBJ2-2; possible D gene TRBD2, 5 bases. CDR1 is SGHDN, CDR2 FVKESK, per germline. The CDR3 is 15 residues long. V lost 1 base, J lost 4 bases, and 10 bases lay in between. CDR3 in DNA: TGTGCCAGCAGCCAAGGTCGGGATTTCACCGGGGAGCTGTTTTTT. This translates into CASSQGRDFTGELFF.

The sample holds a few counts of this clone. The V call is TRBV7-9, the J call TRBJ2-2; 7 bases map to TRBD1. CDR1 is SEHNR and CDR2 is FQNEAQ in the germline V gene (reference sequence). The CDR3 runs to 15 residues. Trimming at V came to 4 bases and at J to 3 bases, leaving 5 bases not matched to a gene. The CDR3 nucleotides read TGTGCCAGCAGCTATACAGGGGTGCACACCGGGGAGCTGTTTTTT. Residues: CASSYTGVHTGELFF.

The rearrangement uses TRBV13 and TRBJ2-7; 7 bases match TRBD1. The junction had 7 bases not matched to a gene; V was cut back by 5 bases and J by 0 bases. Looked up from germline, CDR1 is PRHDT and CDR2 is FYEKMQ (reference sequence). The CDR3 runs 15 residues. The chain's CDR3 is CASSPDRESSYEQYF. Here the CDR3 DNA reads TGTGCCAGCAGCCCAGACAGGGAGAGCTCCTACGAGCAGTACTTC.

There are a few counts of this clone. The J gene is TRBJ2-1, the V gene TRBV9, with D perhaps TRBD1 (5 bases). The germline V and J ends were trimmed by 2 bases and 3 bases, with 12 bases remaining between them. Germline CDR1 SGDLS, CDR2 YYNGEE. CDR3 size: 15 residues. CDR3 DNA: TGTGCCAGCAGCGTTGGACAACCAGGCTACAATGAGCAGTTCTTC. Protein sequence: CASSVGQPGYNEQFF.

The chain combines TRBV5-1 with TRBJ2-6; a weak D match, TRBD2 (5 bases). The CDR3 is 18 residues long. Germline values: CDR1 SGHRS, CDR2 YFSETQ. Trimming cost V 0 bases and J 0 bases, with 13 bases left between them. The CDR3 here is CASSLAGFTSSGANVLTF. The CDR3 DNA is TGCGCCAGCAGCTTGGCGGGCTTCACTAGCTCTGGGGCCAACGTCCTGACTTTC.

This sequence joins TRBV7-2 and TRBJ2-1; D might be TRBD1 (6 bases). The CDR3 is 15 residues long. Germline-derived CDR1 and CDR2 are SGHTA and FQGNSA. Trimming took off 7 bases at V and 0 bases at J, with 13 bases between the two ends. As DNA, the CDR3 is TGTGCCAGCAAGAGTGACAGGAGCTCCTACAATGAGCAGTTCTTC. Protein: CASKSDRSSYNEQFF.

This clone appeared a few times. This chain joins TRBV7-8 and TRBJ2-3, with a tentative D call TRBD1 (5 bases). Trimming removed 5 bases at V and 10 bases at J, with 13 bases between. This CDR3 is 12 amino acids long. Germline values: CDR1 SGHVS, CDR2 FQNEAQ. The CDR3 here is CASSPRPRAQYF. CDR3 sequence (DNA): TGTGCCAGCAGCCCTCGGCCCAGGGCGCAGTATTTT.

The rearrangement uses TRBV5-1 and TRBJ1-2; no clear D gene. This CDR3 comprises 15 residues. The germline V gene has CDR1 SGHRS and CDR2 YFSETQ. Trimming took 3 bases from V and 0 from J, leaving 12 bases between them. The CDR3 nucleotides read TGCGCCAGCAGCTCGGAGGGTGTGCCTAACTATGGCTACACCTTC. It is translated as CASSSEGVPNYGYTF.

This clone was detected only a few times. The V and J genes are TRBV7-2 and TRBJ1-2; D is perhaps TRBD1 (6 bases). Looked up from germline, CDR1 is SGHTA and CDR2 is FQGNSA. This CDR3 is 15 amino acids long. Trimming shortened V by 6 bases and J by 1 base, and 15 bases separated the two germline ends. The DNA of the CDR3 is TGTGCCAGCAGTTTCGCAGCGGACAGTAACTATGGCTACACCTTC. Translating gives CASSFAADSNYGYTF.

V usage is TRBV6-5 and J usage is TRBJ2-7, with D perhaps matching TRBD2 (7 bases). Germline V lookup: CDR1 MNHEY, CDR2 SVGAGI. V was cut by 5 bases and J by 7 bases, with 21 bases left in between. The CDR3 loop spans 15 amino acids. The CDR3 coding sequence is TGTGCCAGCAGTGCCGTTCAAGGGGGGGGTACGGAGCAGTACTTC. It specifies CASSAVQGGGTEQYF.